One and the same sample provided the 29 T cell receptor beta chains below, sequenced in a study of CD4 T cells in relation to SARS-CoV-2 and coronaviruses. Libraries were prepared by immunoSEQ multiplex PCR; TCRdb keeps only in-frame clonotypes and omits some of them. The table shows 15,000 to 20,000 clones, with 78% occurring only once. Unexposed donor CD4+ T cells date from about 2011-2018, before the COVID-19 pandemic. The cells were cultured for about ten days before CD4+ T cells were isolated. These receptors' antigens are unknown. Sequenced input: CD4+ T cells from PBMCs, cultured in vitro. The receptors were sampled from a human donor in good health.

The chain is built from TRBV11-2 and TRBJ2-1; 7 nucleotides agree with TRBD2. The CDR3 contains 16 residues. The V and J ends lost 2 bases and 8 bases, in that order; junction bases with no gene match: 12. Germline-derived CDR1 and CDR2 are SGHAT and FQNNGV. CDR3 in DNA: TGTGCCAGCAGCTTATCGTTGAGGGAGGGGCGGGATGAGCAGTTCTTC. Translating it yields CASSLSLREGRDEQFF.

This sequence joins TRBV5-1 and TRBJ1-2, with TRBD1 identical over 8 bases. With 1 base clipped from V and 8 bases from J, the junction kept 4 bases outside the gene matches. Germline V gene lookup returns CDR1 SGHRS and CDR2 YFSETQ. CDR3 length: 13 amino acids. The CDR3 region is CASSLQGASGYTF. In DNA, the CDR3 is TGCGCCAGCAGCTTGCAGGGGGCATCAGGCTACACCTTC.

The genes are TRBV2 and TRBJ2-7, with D perhaps assigned TRBD1 or TRBD2 (5 bases each). Germline-derived CDR1 and CDR2 are SNHLY and FYNNEI. V gave up 6 bases and J gave up 5 bases, with 23 bases separating them. The CDR3 length is 16 residues. Here the CDR3 reads CASRGGTGTTDHEQYF. CDR3 nucleotide sequence: TGTGCCAGCAGGGGCGGTACGGGGACGACAGACCACGAGCAGTACTTC.

The rearrangement uses TRBV3-1 (or the pseudogene TRBV3-2) and TRBJ1-6, with D unclear. Looked up from germline, CDR1 is LGHDT and CDR2 is YNNKEL (reference sequence). This CDR3 has 14 residues. V lost 4 bases, J lost 3 bases, and 7 bases lay in between. CDR3 region: CASSLRSYNSPLHF. The CDR3 DNA reads TGTGCCAGCAGCCTCAGGAGCTATAATTCACCCCTCCACTTT.

In its sample, this clone was seen once. This sequence joins TRBV12-2 and TRBJ2-7; TRBD2 is taken as the D call from the table, unchecked against the DNA. TRBV12-2 is a recognized pseudogene. The CDR3 has 13 amino acids. The CDR3 DNA is TGTGCAAGTCGCTCCCATACTAACTACGAGCAGTACTTC. Its translation is CASRSHTNYEQYF.

The rearrangement uses TRBV5-1 and TRBJ2-3; 7 bases are shared with TRBD2. This CDR3 has 19 residues. CDR1 is SGHRS and CDR2 is YFSETQ in the germline V gene. V shed 2 bases and J 0 bases; nucleotides not matched to a gene: 15. This chain's CDR3 is CASSFNLAALSGSTDTQYF. The CDR3 DNA reads TGCGCCAGCAGCTTCAACCTAGCGGCTCTCAGCGGGAGCACAGATACGCAGTATTTT. Full variable domain (rest looked up from reference TRBV5-1 and TRBJ2-3): KAGVTQTPRYLIKTRGQQVTLSCSPISGHRSVSWYQQTPGQGLQFLFEYFSETQRNKGNFPGRFSGRQFSNSRSEMNVSTLELGDSALYLCASSFNLAALSGSTDTQYFGPGTRLTVL.

V usage is TRBV3-1 (or the pseudogene TRBV3-2) and J usage is TRBJ2-7; TRBD1 matches at 8 bases. Germline V gene lookup returns CDR1 LGHDT and CDR2 YNNKEL (reference sequence). V was clipped by 3 bases and J by 4 bases; unmatched bases: 2. The CDR3 has 13 residues. CDR3 protein: CASSHRDRYEQYF. As DNA, the CDR3 is TGTGCCAGCAGCCACCGGGACAGGTACGAGCAGTACTTC.

The chain joins TRBV5-1 to TRBJ1-1; 7 nucleotides agree with TRBD1. This CDR3 contains 13 residues. CDR1 and CDR2 from the germline V gene are SGHRS and YFSETQ. V lost 2 bases and J lost 7; bases outside the gene matches: 5. The CDR3 DNA is TGCGCCAGCAGCTTAACAGGGGAGTTTGAAGCTTTCTTT. Translated: CASSLTGEFEAFF. The full variable domain, rest sourced from reference TRBV5-1 and TRBJ1-1, is KAGVTQTPRYLIKTRGQQVTLSCSPISGHRSVSWYQQTPGQGLQFLFEYFSETQRNKGNFPGRFSGRQFSNSRSEMNVSTLELGDSALYLCASSLTGEFEAFFGQGTRLTVV.

The genes are TRBV9 and TRBJ1-6; TRBD1 matches 10 bases. The CDR3 sequence is 15 residues long. The V gene's germline CDR1 is SGDLS and CDR2 YYNGEE. The ends lost 0 bases at V and 6 bases at J; junction bases unmatched: 0. CDR3 in DNA: TGTGCCAGCAGCGTAGGGACAGGGGGTAATTCACCCCTCCACTTT. This gives the protein CASSVGTGGNSPLHF.

The genes are TRBV2 and TRBJ1-1; D call uncertain. The CDR3 contains 13 residues. Germline values: CDR1 SNHLY, CDR2 FYNNEI. V was clipped by 4 bases and J by 8 bases, with 14 bases between them. The CDR3 protein is CASSVSTAREAFF. DNA for the CDR3: TGTGCCAGCAGTGTATCGACGGCCCGAGAAGCTTTCTTT.

The rearrangement uses TRBV3-1 (or the pseudogene TRBV3-2) and TRBJ2-7, with D uncertain. Trimming pared 5 bases from V and 1 base from J, leaving 6 bases between. The length of the CDR3 is 12 residues. Germline CDR1 LGHDT, CDR2 YNNKEL (reference sequence). The CDR3 nucleotides read TGTGCCAGCAGCGCCCTATCCTACGAGCAGTACTTC. It is translated as CASSALSYEQYF.

The genes are TRBV9 and TRBJ1-3; D is undetermined. Germline loops: CDR1 SGDLS, CDR2 YYNGEE. There are 17 residues in the CDR3. V was shortened by 0 bases and J by 0 bases, with 13 bases between the two germline ends. The CDR3 is CASSVDRTANSGNTIYF. The DNA of the CDR3 is TGTGCCAGCAGCGTAGATCGCACGGCTAACTCTGGAAACACCATATATTTT.

The V and J genes are TRBV5-1 and TRBJ2-1, with 13 bases fitting TRBD2. The CDR3 has 15 amino acids. The germline CDR1 and CDR2 sequences are SGHRS and YFSETQ. The V segment lost 7 bases and the J segment 7 bases; nucleotides outside the gene matches: 8. The CDR3 sequence: CASRLGTSGDNEQFF. The CDR3 DNA reads TGCGCCAGCCGGTTGGGGACTAGCGGGGATAATGAGCAGTTCTTC.

Only one count was recorded for this clone. V and J are TRBV15 and TRBJ2-3; 8 nucleotides line up with TRBD2. The germline V gene has CDR1 LNHNV and CDR2 YYDKDF (reference sequence). The V and J ends lost 0 bases and 0 bases, in that order; junction bases with no gene match: 5. CDR3 length: 17 residues. The chain's CDR3 is CATSRESGSRSTDTQYF. As DNA, the CDR3 is TGTGCCACCAGCAGAGAAAGCGGGAGTAGAAGCACAGATACGCAGTATTTT.

In its sample, this clone ranks as large (0.1 to 1%). The chain uses TRBV20-1 and TRBJ1-1; no firm D call. This CDR3 spans 13 amino acids. The V and J ends lost 3 bases and 3 bases respectively, with 11 bases between them. Germline V gives CDR1 DFQATT, CDR2 SNEGSKA (reference sequence). The CDR3 spells CSASEDWDTEAFF. Written as DNA, the CDR3 is TGCAGTGCTAGTGAGGATTGGGACACTGAAGCTTTCTTT.

The chain uses TRBV11-2 and TRBJ2-5; maybe TRBD2 (5 bases). With 5 bases removed from V and 3 bases from J, the gap between germline ends came to 16 bases. CDR3 length: 15 amino acids. Germline V gives CDR1 SGHAT, CDR2 FQNNGV. The CDR3 spells CASSGYDYLKETQYF. CDR3 DNA sequence: TGTGCCAGCAGCGGTTATGACTACCTAAAAGAGACCCAGTACTTC.

Only one count was recorded for this clone. V is TRBV7-2 and J is TRBJ1-6; 8 nucleotides line up with TRBD1. This CDR3 spans 15 amino acids. Germline CDR1 SGHTA, CDR2 FQGNSA. J gave up 7 bases and V 7 bases, and 9 bases lay outside the gene matches. The CDR3 DNA follows: TGTGCCAGCACCCTAACAGGGGGTGTGAATTCACCCCTCCACTTT. This translates into CASTLTGGVNSPLHF.

This rearrangement joins TRBV11-2 to TRBJ2-1; D gene ambiguous. This CDR3 has 11 amino acids. Germline loops: CDR1 SGHAT, CDR2 FQNNGV. The V end lost 5 bases, the J end lost 4 bases, and 3 bases lay between the germline ends. The CDR3 sequence: CASSAYNEQFF. CDR3 in DNA: TGTGCCAGCAGCGCATACAATGAGCAGTTCTTC.

This clone was seen only a few times. J is TRBJ1-2 and V is TRBV29-1, with 7 bases lining up with TRBD1. Germline V lookup: CDR1 SQVTM, CDR2 ANQGSEA. There are 11 residues in the CDR3. Trimming removed 6 bases from V and 4 bases from J; junction bases left unmatched: 2. This CDR3 reads CSVRDSYGYTF. The CDR3 nucleotides read TGCAGCGTGAGGGACAGCTATGGCTACACCTTC.

The CDR3 reads CASSYGGGANQPQHF. The CDR3 bases are TGTGCCAGCAGTTACGGTGGGGGAGCGAATCAGCCCCAGCATTTT. The V call is TRBV6-5, the J call TRBJ1-5, with D possibly matching TRBD1 (5 bases). Per the germline V gene, CDR1 is MNHEY and CDR2 is SVGAGI. V was cut by 2 bases and J by 4 bases, with 12 bases left in between. There are 15 residues in the CDR3.

In its sample, this clone was seen once. The chain employs TRBV7-6 and TRBJ2-3; 10 bases map to TRBD1. The V segment lost 6 bases and the J segment 4 bases; nucleotides outside the gene matches: 7. The CDR3 is 15 amino acids. Germline-derived CDR1 and CDR2 are SGHVS and FNYEAQ. CDR3 DNA sequence: TGTGCCAGCAGTCCGGGACAGGGGACCCCAGATACGCAGTATTTT. The encoded protein is CASSPGQGTPDTQYF.

The genes are TRBV6-5 and TRBJ2-6; D perhaps matches TRBD2 (6 bases). The ends were cut back, 8 bases at V and 2 bases at J, with 10 bases in the middle. The CDR3 spans 14 residues. CDR1 MNHEY and CDR2 SVGAGI come from the germline V gene. CDR3 loop: CASAGGAGANVLTF. The CDR3 DNA sequence: TGTGCCAGCGCCGGAGGGGCTGGGGCCAACGTCCTGACTTTC.

The V call is TRBV7-3, the J call TRBJ2-1, with 9 bases that match TRBD1. CDR1 is SGHTA and CDR2 is FQGTGA in the germline V gene. With 3 bases clipped from V and 7 bases from J, the junction kept 1 base outside the gene matches. The CDR3 extends over 13 amino acids. In DNA form, the CDR3 reads TGTGCCAGCAGCTTTGGGACAGGGAATGAGCAGTTCTTC. Protein: CASSFGTGNEQFF.

The rearrangement uses TRBV4-1 and TRBJ1-5; TRBD1 aligns across 9 bases. The germline V gene encodes CDR1 MGHRA and CDR2 YSYEKL. V gave up 4 bases and J gave up 2 bases; unmatched junction bases: 9. The CDR3 contains 17 residues. This CDR3 is CASSPYRGPRGNQPQHF. The DNA of the CDR3 is TGCGCCAGCAGCCCTTACAGGGGGCCTCGGGGCAATCAGCCCCAGCATTTT.

The chain combines TRBV10-3 with TRBJ1-1; D unresolved. The CDR3 length is 12 residues. Germline CDR1 ENHRY, CDR2 SYGVKD. Trimming took off 10 bases at V and 11 bases at J, with 20 bases between the two ends. For the CDR3, the DNA is TGTGCCACCGGACCAGGTCCGGGTTTGGCTTTCTTT. Translated, it gives CATGPGPGLAFF.

This clone was seen a handful of times. This chain joins TRBV18 and TRBJ1-1; a possible D gene is TRBD1 (6 bases). Trimming took 3 bases from V and 1 from J, leaving 12 bases between them. Germline CDR1 reads KGHSH; CDR2 reads LQKENI. This CDR3 region has 15 residues. The CDR3 reads CASSPYQQGNTEAFF. The CDR3 coding sequence is TGTGCCAGCTCACCCTACCAACAGGGGAACACTGAAGCTTTCTTT.

DNA for the CDR3: TGTGCCTGGAAGGGGACAGGGGTCCACGAGCAGTACTTC. The encoded protein is CAWKGTGVHEQYF. V usage is TRBV30 and J usage is TRBJ2-7; 10 bases are a match to TRBD1. V was clipped by 4 bases and J by 5 bases; unmatched bases: 5. The CDR3 runs 13 residues. The germline CDR1 and CDR2 sequences are GTSNPN and SVGIG (reference sequence).

The rearrangement links TRBV28 to TRBJ1-2; D is undetermined. The CDR3 has 14 amino acids. Trimming stripped 3 bases from V and 2 bases from J, with 10 bases between. Germline-derived CDR1 and CDR2 are MDHEN and SYDVKM. As DNA, the CDR3 is TGTGCCAGCAGTTTTGTCGACGGCAACTATGGCTACACCTTC. Translating it yields CASSFVDGNYGYTF.

The rearrangement joins TRBV5-1 to TRBJ2-5; D is tentatively TRBD1 or TRBD2 (6 bases each). This CDR3 contains 15 residues. Per germline, CDR1 SGHRS and CDR2 YFSETQ. Trimming removed 1 base at V and 5 bases at J, with 15 bases between. CDR3 nucleotides: TGCGCCAGCAGCTTGAGGGGGATTCGGGGGGAGACCCAGTACTTC. Amino acids: CASSLRGIRGETQYF.